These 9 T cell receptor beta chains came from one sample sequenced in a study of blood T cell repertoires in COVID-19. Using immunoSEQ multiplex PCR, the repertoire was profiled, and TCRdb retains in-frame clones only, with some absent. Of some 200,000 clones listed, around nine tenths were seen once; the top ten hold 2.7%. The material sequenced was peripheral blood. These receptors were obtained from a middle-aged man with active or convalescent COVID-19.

For the CDR3, the DNA is TGTGCCAGCAGTGAATCTAGCGGGGGCCGTTCCTACGAGCAGTACTTC. Translated, it gives CASSESSGGRSYEQYF. J is TRBJ2-7 and V is TRBV25-1; 10 positions match TRBD2. CDR1 is MGHDK, CDR2 SYGVNS, per germline. Germline trimming cut 1 base from V and 1 base from J; bases unmatched to any gene: 4. This CDR3 spans 16 amino acids.

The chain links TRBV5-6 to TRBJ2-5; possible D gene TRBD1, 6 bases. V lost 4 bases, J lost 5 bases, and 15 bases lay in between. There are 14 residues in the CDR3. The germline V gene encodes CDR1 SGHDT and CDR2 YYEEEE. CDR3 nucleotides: TGTGCCAGCAGCCAGGGGCGTATCGGGGAGACCCAGTACTTC. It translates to CASSQGRIGETQYF.

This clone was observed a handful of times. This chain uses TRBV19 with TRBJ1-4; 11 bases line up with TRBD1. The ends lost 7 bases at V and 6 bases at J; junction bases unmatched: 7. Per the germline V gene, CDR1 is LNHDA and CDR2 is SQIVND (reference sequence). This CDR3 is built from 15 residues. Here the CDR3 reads CASKRPGQGDEKLFF. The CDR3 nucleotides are TGTGCCAGTAAGAGGCCGGGACAGGGGGATGAAAAACTGTTTTTT.

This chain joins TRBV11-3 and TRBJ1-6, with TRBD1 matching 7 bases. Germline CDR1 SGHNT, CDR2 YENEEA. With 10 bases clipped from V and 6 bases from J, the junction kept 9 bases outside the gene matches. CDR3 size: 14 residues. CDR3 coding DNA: TGTGCCAACGACAGGGAGTTGGGTAATTCACCCCTCCACTTT. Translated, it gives CANDRELGNSPLHF.

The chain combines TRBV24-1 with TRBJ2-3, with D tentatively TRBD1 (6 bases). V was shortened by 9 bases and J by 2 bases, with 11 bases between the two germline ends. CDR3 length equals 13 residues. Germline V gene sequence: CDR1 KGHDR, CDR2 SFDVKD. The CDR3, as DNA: TGTGCCACCTTAAGGGACAACACAGATACGCAGTATTTT. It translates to CATLRDNTDTQYF.

CDR3: CASSLAQHSGEQFF. The CDR3 nucleotides read TGTGCCAGCAGCTTAGCCCAACACTCGGGTGAGCAGTTCTTC. This chain connects TRBV11-2 to TRBJ2-1; no clear D. The CDR3 loop spans 14 amino acids. Trimming shortened V by 1 base and J by 9 bases, and 13 bases separated the two germline ends. Germline V gene data show CDR1 as SGHAT and CDR2 as FQNNGV.

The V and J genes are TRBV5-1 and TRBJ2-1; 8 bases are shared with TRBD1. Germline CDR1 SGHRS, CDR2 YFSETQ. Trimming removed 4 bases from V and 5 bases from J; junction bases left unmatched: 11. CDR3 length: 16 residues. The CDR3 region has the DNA TGCGCCAGCAGCCTTGGACAGGGAGGTGGGAACAATGAGCAGTTCTTC. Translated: CASSLGQGGGNNEQFF.

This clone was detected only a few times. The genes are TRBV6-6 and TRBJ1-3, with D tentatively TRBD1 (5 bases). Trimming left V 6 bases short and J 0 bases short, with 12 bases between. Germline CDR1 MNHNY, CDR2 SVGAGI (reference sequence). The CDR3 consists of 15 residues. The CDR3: CASSPRGNSGNTIYF. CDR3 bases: TGTGCCAGCAGCCCCCGGGGGAACTCTGGAAACACCATATATTTT.

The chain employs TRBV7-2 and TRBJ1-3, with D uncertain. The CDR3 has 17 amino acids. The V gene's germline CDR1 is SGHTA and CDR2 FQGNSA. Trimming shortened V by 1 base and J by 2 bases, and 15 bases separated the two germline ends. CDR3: CASSLVGIGGTGNTIYF. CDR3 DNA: TGTGCCAGCAGCTTAGTAGGAATCGGCGGGACTGGAAACACCATATATTTT.